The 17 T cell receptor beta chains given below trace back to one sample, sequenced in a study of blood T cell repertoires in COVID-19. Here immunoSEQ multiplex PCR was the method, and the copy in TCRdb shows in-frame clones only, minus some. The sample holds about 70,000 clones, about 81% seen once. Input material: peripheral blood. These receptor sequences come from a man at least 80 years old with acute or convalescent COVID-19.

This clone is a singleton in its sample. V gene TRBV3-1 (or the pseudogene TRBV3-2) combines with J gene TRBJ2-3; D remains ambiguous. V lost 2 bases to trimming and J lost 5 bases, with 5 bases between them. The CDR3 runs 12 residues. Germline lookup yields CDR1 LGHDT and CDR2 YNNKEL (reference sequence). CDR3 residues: CASSQPQDTQYF. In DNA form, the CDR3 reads TGTGCCAGCAGCCAACCACAAGATACGCAGTATTTT.

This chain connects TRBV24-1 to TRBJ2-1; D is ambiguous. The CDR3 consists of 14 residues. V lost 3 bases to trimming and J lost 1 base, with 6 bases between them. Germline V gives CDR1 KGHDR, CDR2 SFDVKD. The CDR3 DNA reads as TGTGCCACCAGTGATACGAGTTCCTACAATGAGCAGTTCTTC. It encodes CATSDTSSYNEQFF.

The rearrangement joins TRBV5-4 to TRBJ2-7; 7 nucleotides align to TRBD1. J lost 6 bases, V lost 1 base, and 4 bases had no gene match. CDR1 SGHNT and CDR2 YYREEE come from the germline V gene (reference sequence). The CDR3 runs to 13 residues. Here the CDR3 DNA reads TGTGCCAGCAGCTTGCGGACAGGCCCCGAGCAGTACTTC. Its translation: CASSLRTGPEQYF.

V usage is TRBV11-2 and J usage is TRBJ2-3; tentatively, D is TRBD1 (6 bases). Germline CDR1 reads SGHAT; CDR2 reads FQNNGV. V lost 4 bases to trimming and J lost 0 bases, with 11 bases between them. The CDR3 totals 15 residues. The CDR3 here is CASSSLGTSTDTQYF. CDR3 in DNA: TGTGCCAGCAGCTCCTTGGGGACAAGCACAGATACGCAGTATTTT.

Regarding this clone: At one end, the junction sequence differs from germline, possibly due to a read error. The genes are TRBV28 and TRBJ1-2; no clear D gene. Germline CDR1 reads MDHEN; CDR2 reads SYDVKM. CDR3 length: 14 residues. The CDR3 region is CVSSLSTTNYGYTF. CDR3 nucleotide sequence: TGTGTCAGCAGTTTGTCCACAACCAACTATGGCTACACCTTC.

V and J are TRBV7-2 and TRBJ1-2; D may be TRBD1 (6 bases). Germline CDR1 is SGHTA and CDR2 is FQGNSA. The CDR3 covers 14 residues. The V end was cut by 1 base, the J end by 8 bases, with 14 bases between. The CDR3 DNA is TGTGCCAGCAGCTTAGATAAGGGGGGGCGAGGCTACACCTTC. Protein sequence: CASSLDKGGRGYTF.

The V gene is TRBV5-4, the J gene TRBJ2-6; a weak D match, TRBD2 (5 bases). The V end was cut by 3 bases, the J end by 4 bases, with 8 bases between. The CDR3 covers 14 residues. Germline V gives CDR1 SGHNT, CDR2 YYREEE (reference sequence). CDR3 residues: CASSSREGANVLTF. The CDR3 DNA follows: TGTGCCAGCAGCTCGAGGGAAGGGGCCAACGTCCTGACTTTC. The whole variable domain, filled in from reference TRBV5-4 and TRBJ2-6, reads ETGVTQSPTHLIKTRGQQVTLRCSSQSGHNTVSWYQQALGQGPQFIFQYYREEENGRGNFPPRFSGLQFPNYSSELNVNALELDDSALYLCASSSREGANVLTFGAGSRLTVL.

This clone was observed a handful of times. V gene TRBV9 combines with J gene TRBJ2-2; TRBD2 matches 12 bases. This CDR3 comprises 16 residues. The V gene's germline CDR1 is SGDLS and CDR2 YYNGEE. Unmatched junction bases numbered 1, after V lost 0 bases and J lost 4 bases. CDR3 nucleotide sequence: TGTGCCAGCAGCGTAGGGACTAGCGGGGTCACCGGGGAGCTGTTTTTT. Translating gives CASSVGTSGVTGELFF.

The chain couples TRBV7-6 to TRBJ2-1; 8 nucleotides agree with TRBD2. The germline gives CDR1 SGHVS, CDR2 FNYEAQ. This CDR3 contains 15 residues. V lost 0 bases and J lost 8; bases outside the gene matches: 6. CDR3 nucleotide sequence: TGTGCCAGCAGCTTAGCTAGCGGGGCTAGGGATGAGCAGTTCTTC. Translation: CASSLASGARDEQFF.

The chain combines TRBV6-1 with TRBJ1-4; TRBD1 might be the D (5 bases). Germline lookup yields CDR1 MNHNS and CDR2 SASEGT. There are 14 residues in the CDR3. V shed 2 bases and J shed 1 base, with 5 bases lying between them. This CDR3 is CASSEQGTNEKLFF. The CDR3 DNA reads TGTGCCAGCAGTGAACAGGGAACTAATGAAAAACTGTTTTTT.

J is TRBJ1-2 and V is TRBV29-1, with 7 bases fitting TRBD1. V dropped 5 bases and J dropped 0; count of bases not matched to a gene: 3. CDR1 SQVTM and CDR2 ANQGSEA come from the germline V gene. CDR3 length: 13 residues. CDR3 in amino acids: CSVQGGPNYGYTF. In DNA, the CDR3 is TGCAGCGTTCAGGGGGGACCTAACTATGGCTACACCTTC.

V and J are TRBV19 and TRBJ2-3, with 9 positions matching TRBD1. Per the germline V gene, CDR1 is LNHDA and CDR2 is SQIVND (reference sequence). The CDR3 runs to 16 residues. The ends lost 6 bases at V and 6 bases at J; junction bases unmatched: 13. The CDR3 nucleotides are TGTGCCAGTAGGCCTAGGGGGGGACAGGGATCGGATACGCAGTATTTT. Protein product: CASRPRGGQGSDTQYF. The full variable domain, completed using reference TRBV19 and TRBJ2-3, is DGGITQSPKYLFRKEGQNVTLSCEQNLNHDAMYWYRQDPGQGLRLIYYSQIVNDFQKGDIAEGYSVSREKKESFPLTVTSAQKNPTAFYLCASRPRGGQGSDTQYFGPGTRLTVL.

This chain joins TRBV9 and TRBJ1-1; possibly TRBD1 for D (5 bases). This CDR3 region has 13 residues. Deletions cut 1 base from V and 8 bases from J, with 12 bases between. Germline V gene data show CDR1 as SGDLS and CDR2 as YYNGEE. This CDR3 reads CASSVFGRGEAFF. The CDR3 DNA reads TGTGCCAGCAGCGTATTTGGTCGGGGGGAAGCTTTCTTT.

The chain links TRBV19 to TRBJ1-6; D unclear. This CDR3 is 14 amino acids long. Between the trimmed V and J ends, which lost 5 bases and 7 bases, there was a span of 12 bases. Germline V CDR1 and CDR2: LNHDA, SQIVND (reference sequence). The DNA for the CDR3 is TGTGCCAGTAGTGGGCTCGGCGGGAATTCACCCCTCCACTTT. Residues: CASSGLGGNSPLHF.

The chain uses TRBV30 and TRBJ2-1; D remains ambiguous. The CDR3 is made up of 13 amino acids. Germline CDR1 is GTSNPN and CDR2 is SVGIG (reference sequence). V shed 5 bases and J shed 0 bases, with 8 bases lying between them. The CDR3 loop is CAWESSSYNEQFF. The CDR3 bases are TGTGCCTGGGAATCTAGCTCCTACAATGAGCAGTTCTTC.

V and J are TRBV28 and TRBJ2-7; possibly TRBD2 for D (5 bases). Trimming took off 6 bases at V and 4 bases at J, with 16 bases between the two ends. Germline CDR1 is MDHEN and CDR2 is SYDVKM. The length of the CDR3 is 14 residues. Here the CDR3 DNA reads TGTGCCAGCAGGAAGGACTTCCAGGCTTACGAGCAGTACTTC. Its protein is CASRKDFQAYEQYF.

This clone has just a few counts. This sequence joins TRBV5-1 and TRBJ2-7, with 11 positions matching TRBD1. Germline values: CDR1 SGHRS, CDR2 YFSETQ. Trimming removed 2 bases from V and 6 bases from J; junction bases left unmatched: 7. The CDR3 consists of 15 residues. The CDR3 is CASSFEGQGVSEQYF. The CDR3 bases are TGCGCCAGCAGCTTCGAGGGACAGGGGGTTTCCGAGCAGTACTTC.